The present entry profiles one T cell receptor (beta chain) with its context. This sample stems from a study of blood T cell repertoires in COVID-19. Study-wide background: Sites in the United States, Italy and Spain provided acute and convalescent COVID-19 samples.

In the authors' methods: Reference gene primer amplification in the assay estimated nucleated cell counts. Libraries were prepared by immunoSEQ multiplex PCR; TCRdb keeps only in-frame clonotypes and omits some of them. V, J and clone size are those of that table, while D and trimming were read from the DNA. The profile shows a few hundred thousand clones, nearly 90% of them singletons. V was clipped by 2 bases and J by 7 bases; unmatched bases: 3. Germline V CDR1 and CDR2: SGHRS, YFSETQ. CDR3 size: 15 residues. The sequencing input was peripheral blood. The TCR sequence derives from a woman aged 25 to 39 with acute or convalescent COVID-19. The rearrangement uses TRBV5-1 and TRBJ2-1, with TRBD2 matching over 13 bases. The CDR3 protein is CASSFGTSGNNEQFF. The CDR3 coding sequence is TGCGCCAGCAGCTTCGGGACTAGCGGGAATAATGAGCAGTTCTTC.